The next 17 T cell receptor beta chains were all read from a single sample in a study of cytomegalovirus exposure and HLA in healthy donors. Produced via immunoSEQ multiplex PCR; TCRdb's table is partial and in-frame only. Of approximately 180,000 clones listed, roughly 82% are singletons. Sequences were obtained from PBMCs. Every receptor here comes from a young woman in good health and CMV-seronegative.

The chain recombines TRBV7-6 with TRBJ2-7; weak D call: TRBD1 (8 bases). V lost 5 bases and J 0 bases, leaving 14 bases between the germline ends. CDR1 is SGHVS and CDR2 is FNYEAQ in the germline V gene. The CDR3 totals 15 residues. The CDR3 nucleotides are TGTGCCAGCAGCACAGGGGGGACTACCTCCTACGAGCAGTACTTC. Protein sequence: CASSTGGTTSYEQYF.

A single count supports this clone. The V and J genes are TRBV9 and TRBJ2-3; the match to TRBD2 covers 8 bases. Germline CDR1 reads SGDLS; CDR2 reads YYNGEE. The junction had 6 bases not matched to a gene; V was cut back by 0 bases and J by 0 bases. This CDR3 is 17 amino acids long. CDR3 nucleotides: TGTGCCAGCAGCGTAGAGTGGGGCGGGGGGAGCACAGATACGCAGTATTTT. It codes for CASSVEWGGGSTDTQYF.

The rearrangement joins TRBV10-3 to TRBJ2-3; 7 nucleotides line up with TRBD1. With 10 bases clipped from V and 3 bases from J, the junction kept 4 bases outside the gene matches. This CDR3 is built from 12 residues. The germline V gene encodes CDR1 ENHRY and CDR2 SYGVKD. Written as DNA, the CDR3 is TGTGCCAGTAGACAGGGAACAGATACGCAGTATTTT. Residues: CASRQGTDTQYF.

The table lists this clone with a count of one. At one boundary the junction diverges from the germline segment, which might be a read error. The V and J genes are TRBV6-6 and TRBJ2-7; D gene uncertain. The CDR3 runs 11 residues. The germline gives CDR1 MNHNY, CDR2 SVGAGI (reference sequence). CDR3 sequence (DNA): TGTGCCAGCAGTTACTCCAACGAGCAGTACTTC. Its protein is CASSYSNEQYF.

Comments on this clone: At the DNA level, this CDR3 is encoded by other sequences in the same sample as well. The chain couples TRBV5-1 to TRBJ1-1; D remains ambiguous. The CDR3 spans 13 residues. Germline V CDR1 and CDR2: SGHRS, YFSETQ. V was pared by 0 bases and J by 1 base, with 4 bases between. The CDR3 nucleotides read TGCGCCAGCAGCTTGGGAGGGAACACTGAAGCTTTCTTT. It is translated as CASSLGGNTEAFF.

This clone was seen only once. The chain links TRBV6-5 to TRBJ1-2; D is uncertain. V was clipped by 2 bases and J by 3 bases, with 16 bases between them. Germline CDR1 and CDR2: MNHEY and SVGAGI. The CDR3 is made up of 16 amino acids. CDR3 DNA sequence: TGTGCCAGCAGTTACCAAAGCCCGGGAGGGTACTATGGCTACACCTTC. Translation gives CASSYQSPGGYYGYTF.

The V and J genes are TRBV7-9 and TRBJ2-7; D possibly corresponds to TRBD1 (5 bases). V was clipped by 4 bases and J by 2 bases, with 9 bases between them. This CDR3 contains 13 residues. Germline V gene data show CDR1 as SEHNR and CDR2 as FQNEAQ (reference sequence). CDR3 nucleotides: TGTGCCAGCAGCTGGGCAGGGACCTACGAGCAGTACTTC. Translating it yields CASSWAGTYEQYF.

The rearrangement links TRBV9 to TRBJ2-2; 7 bases agree with TRBD2. The length of the CDR3 is 16 residues. Germline-derived CDR1 and CDR2 are SGDLS and YYNGEE. The ends lost 3 bases at V and 4 bases at J; junction bases unmatched: 9. CDR3 amino acids: CASSALASGSTGELFF. The DNA for the CDR3 is TGTGCCAGCAGCGCGTTGGCTAGCGGCTCCACCGGGGAGCTGTTTTTT. The full variable domain, rest sourced from reference TRBV9 and TRBJ2-2, is DSGVTQTPKHLITATGQRVTLRCSPRSGDLSVYWYQQSLDQGLQFLIQYYNGEERAKGNILERFSAQQFPDLHSELNLSSLELGDSALYFCASSALASGSTGELFFGEGSRLTVL.

The chain combines TRBV12-5 with TRBJ2-1; 11 bases map to TRBD2. CDR3 size: 13 residues. Germline CDR1 and CDR2: LGHNT and FRNRAP. Trimming removed 8 bases from V and 7 bases from J; junction bases left unmatched: 4. The DNA for the CDR3 is TGTGCTAGTCAACTAGCGGGAGTGAATGAGCAGTTCTTC. Translating it yields CASQLAGVNEQFF.

The chain employs TRBV7-2 and TRBJ2-4; possible D gene TRBD1, 5 bases. Deletions cut 1 base from V and 8 bases from J, with 12 bases between. This CDR3 has 14 amino acids. Per germline, CDR1 SGHTA and CDR2 FQGNSA. The CDR3 region is CASSLDPGWDIQYF. CDR3 nucleotide sequence: TGTGCCAGCAGCTTAGACCCAGGGTGGGACATTCAGTACTTC. The full variable domain, in which reference TRBV7-2 and TRBJ2-4 provide the parts outside the CDR3, is GAGVSQSPSNKVTEKGKDVELRCDPISGHTALYWYRQSLGQGLEFLIYFQGNSAPDKSGLPSDRFSAERTGGSVSTLTIQRTQQEDSAVYLCASSLDPGWDIQYFGAGTRLSVL.

The chain is built from TRBV30 and TRBJ1-6, with D perhaps TRBD1 (5 bases). This CDR3 comprises 15 residues. Germline assignment: CDR1 GTSNPN and CDR2 SVGIG (reference sequence). V gave up 5 bases and J gave up 5 bases, with 16 bases separating them. The CDR3 is CAWGEWGLNNSPLHF. Written as DNA, the CDR3 is TGTGCCTGGGGGGAATGGGGACTGAATAATTCACCCCTCCACTTT.

V usage is TRBV19 and J usage is TRBJ2-1, with 10 bases fitting TRBD2. Germline assignment: CDR1 LNHDA and CDR2 SQIVND (reference sequence). This CDR3 has 16 amino acids. J lost 4 bases, V lost 5 bases, and 8 bases had no gene match. CDR3 sequence (DNA): TGTGCCAGTAGTTCGAGCAAGACTAGCGGGTACAATGAGCAGTTCTTC. Its translation: CASSSSKTSGYNEQFF. The full variable domain, its missing parts supplied by reference TRBV19 and TRBJ2-1, is DGGITQSPKYLFRKEGQNVTLSCEQNLNHDAMYWYRQDPGQGLRLIYYSQIVNDFQKGDIAEGYSVSREKKESFPLTVTSAQKNPTAFYLCASSSSKTSGYNEQFFGPGTRLTVL.

The chain carries TRBV11-3 and TRBJ2-3, with a weak D call TRBD1 (5 bases). This CDR3 spans 14 amino acids. The germline V gene has CDR1 SGHNT and CDR2 YENEEA. Between the trimmed V and J ends, which lost 1 base and 5 bases, there was a span of 10 bases. The CDR3 loop is CASSLGGVGDTQYF. The DNA of the CDR3 is TGTGCCAGCAGCTTAGGGGGCGTGGGAGATACGCAGTATTTT.

The table lists this clone with a few counts. V usage is TRBV2 and J usage is TRBJ2-3; D is perhaps TRBD2 (5 bases). V was shortened by 8 bases and J by 5 bases, with 20 bases between the two germline ends. The CDR3 has 15 residues. Per the germline V gene, CDR1 is SNHLY and CDR2 is FYNNEI. CDR3 residues: CASLSSAVSVDTQYF. The CDR3 bases are TGTGCCAGCTTATCTTCAGCGGTGTCGGTAGATACGCAGTATTTT. Full variable domain (missing parts from reference TRBV2 and TRBJ2-3): EPEVTQTPSHQVTQMGQEVILRCVPISNHLYFYWYRQILGQKVEFLVSFYNNEISEKSEIFDDQFSVERPDGSNFTLKIRSTKLEDSAMYFCASLSSAVSVDTQYFGPGTRLTVL.

This clone was observed once. The rearrangement uses TRBV4-1 and TRBJ2-1; D gene ambiguous. Germline V gene lookup returns CDR1 MGHRA and CDR2 YSYEKL. The CDR3 runs to 17 residues. V lost 1 base, J lost 5 bases, and 18 bases lay in between. CDR3 bases: TGCGCCAGCAGCCAAGGGTCTCTTTTAACTCATCACAATGAGCAGTTCTTC. Its translation is CASSQGSLLTHHNEQFF.

V usage is TRBV30 and J usage is TRBJ1-1; 7 bases map to TRBD1. Germline lookup yields CDR1 GTSNPN and CDR2 SVGIG (reference sequence). CDR3 size: 13 residues. The V and J ends lost 2 bases and 5 bases, in that order; junction bases with no gene match: 5. The CDR3: CAWSKQGGTEAFF. In nucleotides, the CDR3 is TGTGCCTGGAGTAAGCAGGGGGGTACTGAAGCTTTCTTT.

The rearrangement uses TRBV27 and TRBJ1-1; TRBD1 matches at 8 bases. The CDR3 loop spans 15 amino acids. Germline V gene sequence: CDR1 MNHEY, CDR2 SMNVEV (reference sequence). V was clipped by 8 bases and J by 0 bases; unmatched bases: 8. CDR3 in amino acids: CASSVQGAMNTEAFF. In DNA, the CDR3 is TGTGCCAGCTCGGTCCAGGGGGCCATGAACACTGAAGCTTTCTTT.